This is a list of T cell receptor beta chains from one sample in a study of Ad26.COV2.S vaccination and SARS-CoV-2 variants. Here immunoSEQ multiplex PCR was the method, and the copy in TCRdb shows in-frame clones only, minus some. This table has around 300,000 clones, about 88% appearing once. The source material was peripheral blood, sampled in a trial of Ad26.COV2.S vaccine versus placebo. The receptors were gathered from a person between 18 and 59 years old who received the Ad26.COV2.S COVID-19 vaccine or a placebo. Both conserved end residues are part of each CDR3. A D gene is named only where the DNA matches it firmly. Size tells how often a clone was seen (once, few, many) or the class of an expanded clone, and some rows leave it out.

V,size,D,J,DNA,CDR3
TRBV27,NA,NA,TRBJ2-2,TGTGCCAGCAGAACAGGGTACACCGGGGAGCTGTTTTTT,CASRTGYTGELFF
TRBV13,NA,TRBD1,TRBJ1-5,TGTGCCAGCAGCTCCGGGACAGGATTATCGGCCCAGCATTTT,CASSSGTGLSAQHF
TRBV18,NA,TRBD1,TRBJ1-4,TGTGCCAGCTCACCACCTACAGGGGGGACTAATGAAAAACTGTTTTTT,CASSPPTGGTNEKLFF
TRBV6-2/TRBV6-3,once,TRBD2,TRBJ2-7,TGTGCCAGCAGTTACTCGATTAAACGGGAGGGCTCCTACGAGCAGTACTTC,CASSYSIKREGSYEQYF
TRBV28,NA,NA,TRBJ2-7,TGTGCCAGCAGAGACACCCCCTACGAGCAGTACTTC,CASRDTPYEQYF
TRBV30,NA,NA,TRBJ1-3,TGTGCCTGGACCTCCTCGGTCTCATCCTATTTT,CAWTSSVSSYF
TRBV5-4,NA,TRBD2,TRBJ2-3,TGTGCCAGCAGCTTATTATCATTCGGCGGGAGAACGCAGTATTTT,CASSLLSFGGRTQYF
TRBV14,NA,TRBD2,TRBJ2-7,TGTGCCAGCAGCCTAGCGGCGGGGGCCTACGAGCAGTACTTC,CASSLAAGAYEQYF
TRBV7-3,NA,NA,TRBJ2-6,TGTGCCAGCAGCTTGGGCGGGAAAGCTGGGGCCAACGTCCTGACTTTC,CASSLGGKAGANVLTF
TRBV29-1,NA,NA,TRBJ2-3,TGCAGCGTTGTCGGCAAGGCAGATACGCAGTATTTT,CSVVGKADTQYF
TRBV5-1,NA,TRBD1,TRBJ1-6,TGCGCCAGCAGCTTGAGATCCGGGACAGGGAGCTTATCGGATTCACCCCTCCACTTT,CASSLRSGTGSLSDSPLHF
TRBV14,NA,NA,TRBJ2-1,TGTGCCAGCAGCCAAGATCCCCGGAGTGAGCAGTTCTTC,CASSQDPRSEQFF
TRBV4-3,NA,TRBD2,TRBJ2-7,TGCGCCAGCAGCCCGGGACTAGCGGGAGGTGACTACGAGCAGTACTTC,CASSPGLAGGDYEQYF
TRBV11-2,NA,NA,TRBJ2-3,TGTGCCAGCAGCTCCTGGACAGATACGCAGTATTTT,CASSSWTDTQYF
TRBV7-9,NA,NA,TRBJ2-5,TGTGCCAGCAGCTTAGAAGAATCCCAAGAGACCCAGTACTTC,CASSLEESQETQYF
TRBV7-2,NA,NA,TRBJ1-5,TGTGCCAGCATCCAGAATGCGGGGGGACAGCCCCAGCATTTT,CASIQNAGGQPQHF
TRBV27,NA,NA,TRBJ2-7,TGTGCCAGCAGTTTTTTAGGCTCGCTAAACGAGCAGTACTTC,CASSFLGSLNEQYF